Listed below are T cell receptor beta chains from one sample, sequenced in a study of radiotherapy plus CTLA-4 blockade in lung cancer. TCRdb's table, derived via immunoSEQ multiplex PCR, lists solely in-frame clones and lacks some. The data show roughly 44,000 clones, roughly 88% seen once. Sample: peripheral blood, taken from a patient treated with radiotherapy plus ipilimumab. The receptors here all came from a human donor with non-small cell lung cancer whose response to radiotherapy plus ipilimumab could not be evaluated. Each CDR3 is given with its conserved first and last residue. D genes are given only for firm matches. Where a row states a size, it is once, few, many or the class of an expanded clone; other rows omit it.

abundance	j_gene	d_gene	v_gene	CDR3nt	CDR3aa
NA	TRBJ2-5	TRBD2	TRBV15	TGTGCCACCAGCAGAGAAGTTGGCGGGAGGGCTGGAGAGACCCAGTACTTC	CATSREVGGRAGETQYF
once	TRBJ2-2	TRBD2	TRBV7-2	TGTGCCAGCAGCTTCGGGACTAGCGGGAGTATCGGGGAGCTGTTTTTT	CASSFGTSGSIGELFF
NA	TRBJ2-3	NA	TRBV18	TGTGCCAGCTCACCACCGGCCCGCACAGATACGCAGTATTTT	CASSPPARTDTQYF
NA	TRBJ1-2	NA	TRBV7-2	TGTGCCAGCAGCTCGGACAGTATCTATGGCTACACCTTC	CASSSDSIYGYTF
NA	TRBJ2-1	NA	TRBV30	TGTGCCTGGACGGGACTGCACAATGAGCAGTTCTTC	CAWTGLHNEQFF
once	TRBJ2-7	NA	TRBV27	TGTGCCAGCAGTTTAGCAGGTACCTACGAGCAGTACTTC	CASSLAGTYEQYF
NA	TRBJ2-4	TRBD2	TRBV7-8	TGTGCCAGCAGCCTGAACGGACTAGCGGGAGAGCCGTCCAAAAACATTCAGTACTTC	CASSLNGLAGEPSKNIQYF
NA	TRBJ1-2	NA	TRBV18	TGTGCCAGCTCACCGAGCAACCGAGGCTATGGCTACACCTTC	CASSPSNRGYGYTF
NA	TRBJ2-7	TRBD1	TRBV18	TGTGCCAGCTCACCAACGGGACAGGGATACGAGCAGTACTTC	CASSPTGQGYEQYF
NA	TRBJ2-1	NA	TRBV28	TGTGCCAGCACCACAATATCCGCGGCAAGGGGGTACAATGAGCAGTTCTTC	CASTTISAARGYNEQFF
NA	TRBJ2-7	TRBD1	TRBV6-6	TGTGCCAGCAAGCCCCCGGGACAGGGGGGCTACGAGCAGTACTTC	CASKPPGQGGYEQYF
NA	TRBJ2-1	TRBD1	TRBV5-4	TGTGCCAGCAGCTCACAGGGGGCACTCTACAATGAGCAGTTCTTC	CASSSQGALYNEQFF
NA	TRBJ2-5	NA	TRBV27	TGTGCCAGCAGTTTATCGATGGGACTTCAAGAGACCCAGTACTTC	CASSLSMGLQETQYF
NA	TRBJ1-6	TRBD1	TRBV9	TGTGCCAGCAGCACAGGGGGGCTGGAGAGCTCCTATAATTCACCCCTCCACTTT	CASSTGGLESSYNSPLHF
NA	TRBJ2-3	TRBD2	TRBV7-2	TGTGCCAGCAGCCTCAGGGCCGGGACTAGTCTGATAGATACGCAGTATTTT	CASSLRAGTSLIDTQYF
NA	TRBJ1-2	NA	TRBV29-1	TGCAGCGTTGAAGGGGGGGACTATGGCTACACCTTC	CSVEGGDYGYTF
NA	TRBJ1-2	TRBD1	TRBV6-1	TGTGCCAGCAGTGCCGGGACAGACTATGGCTACACCTTC	CASSAGTDYGYTF
NA	TRBJ1-4	TRBD1	TRBV5-1	TGCGCCAGCAATCCGGGACAGGGGATTGCAACTAATGAAAAACTGTTTTTT	CASNPGQGIATNEKLFF
NA	TRBJ2-5	NA	TRBV7-9	TGTGCCAGCAGCCCCGTGATGGGCCCGAACCACTTC	CASSPVMGPNHF
NA	TRBJ1-1	NA	TRBV6-4	TGTGCCAGCAGACCAGGCGGGGATGGGAACACTGAAGCTTTCTTT	CASRPGGDGNTEAFF
NA	TRBJ2-1	NA	TRBV5-6	TGTGCCAGCAGCTCACCGGGAGAATACAATGAGCAGTTCTTC	CASSSPGEYNEQFF
few	TRBJ1-5	TRBD1	TRBV7-2	TGTGCCAGCAGCAGAGACAGGGGCGCCAATCAGCCCCAGCATTTT	CASSRDRGANQPQHF